This TCR beta chain comes out of a study of T-cell memory formation after mild COVID-19. Via MiXCR, TCRdb re-called the 5' RACE reads, giving one row per CDR3 protein. Counted here are over 70,000 distinct CDR3 sequences, about 14% occurring once; the ten biggest clones make up roughly two fifths. Note on this clonotype: Its antigen is currently unknown.

Findings of the study overall: Contracting CD4+ clones lay largely in CM and EM, with CD8+ ones residing in EMRA.

The receptor was derived from a man younger than 30 who had mild COVID-19 (a few samples of this study predate the infection). Cell type and time point are not known. The sequenced sample consisted of PBMCs or a T cell subset sorted from them (not recorded which).

The CDR3 DNA sequence: TGCGCCAGCAGCCCAACAGTACCCACAGATACGCAGTATTTT. This translates into CASSPTVPTDTQYF. J is TRBJ2-3 and V is TRBV5-1; D gene uncertain. V lost 4 bases, J lost 2 bases, and 11 bases lay in between. The CDR3 runs to 14 residues. Germline V lookup: CDR1 SGHRS, CDR2 YFSETQ.